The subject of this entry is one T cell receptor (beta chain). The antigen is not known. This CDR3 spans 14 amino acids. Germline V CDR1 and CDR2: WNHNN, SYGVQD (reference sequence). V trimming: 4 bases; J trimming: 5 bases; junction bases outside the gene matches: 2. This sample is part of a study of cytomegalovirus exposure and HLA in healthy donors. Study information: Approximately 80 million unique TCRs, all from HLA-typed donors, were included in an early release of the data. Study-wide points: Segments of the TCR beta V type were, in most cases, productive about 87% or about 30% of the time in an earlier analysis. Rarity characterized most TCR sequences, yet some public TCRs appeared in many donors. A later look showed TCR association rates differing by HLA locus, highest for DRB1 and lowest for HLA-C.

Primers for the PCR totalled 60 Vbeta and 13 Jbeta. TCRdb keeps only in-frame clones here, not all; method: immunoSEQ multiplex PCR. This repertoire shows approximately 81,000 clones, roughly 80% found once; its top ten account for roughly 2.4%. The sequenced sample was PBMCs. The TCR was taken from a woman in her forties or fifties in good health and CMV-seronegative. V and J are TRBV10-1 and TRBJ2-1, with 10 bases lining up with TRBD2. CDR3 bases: TGCGCCAGCAGTGGCAGCGGGAGGGACAATGAGCAGTTCTTC. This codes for CASSGSGRDNEQFF.